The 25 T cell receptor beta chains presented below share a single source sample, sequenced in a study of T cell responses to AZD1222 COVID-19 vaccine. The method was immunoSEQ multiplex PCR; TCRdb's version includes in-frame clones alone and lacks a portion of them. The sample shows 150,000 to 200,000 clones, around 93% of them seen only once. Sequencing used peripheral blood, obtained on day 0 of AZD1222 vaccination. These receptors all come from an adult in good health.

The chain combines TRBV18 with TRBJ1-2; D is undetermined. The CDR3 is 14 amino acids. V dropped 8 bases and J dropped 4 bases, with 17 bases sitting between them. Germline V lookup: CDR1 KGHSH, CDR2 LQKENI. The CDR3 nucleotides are TGTGCCAGCACAACTCGGGAAGGGAGCTATGGCTACACCTTC. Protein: CASTTREGSYGYTF.

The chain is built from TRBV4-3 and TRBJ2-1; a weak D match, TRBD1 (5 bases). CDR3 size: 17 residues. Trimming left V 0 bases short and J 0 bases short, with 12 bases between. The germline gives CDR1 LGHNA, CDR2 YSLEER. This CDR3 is CASSQDRAMASYNEQFF. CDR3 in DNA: TGCGCCAGCAGCCAAGACAGGGCAATGGCCTCCTACAATGAGCAGTTCTTC.

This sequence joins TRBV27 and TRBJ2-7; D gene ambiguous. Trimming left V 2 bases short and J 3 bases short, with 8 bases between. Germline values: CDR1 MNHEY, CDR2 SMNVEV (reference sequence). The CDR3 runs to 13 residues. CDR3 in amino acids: CASSLSVSYEQYF. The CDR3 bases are TGTGCCAGCAGTTTAAGCGTGAGCTACGAGCAGTACTTC.

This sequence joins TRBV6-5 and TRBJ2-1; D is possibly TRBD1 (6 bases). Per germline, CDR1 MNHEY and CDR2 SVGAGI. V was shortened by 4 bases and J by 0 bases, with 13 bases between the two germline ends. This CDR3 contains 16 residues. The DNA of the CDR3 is TGTGCCAGCAGTTCTGACAGGTATAGCTCCTACAATGAGCAGTTCTTC. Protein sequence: CASSSDRYSSYNEQFF.

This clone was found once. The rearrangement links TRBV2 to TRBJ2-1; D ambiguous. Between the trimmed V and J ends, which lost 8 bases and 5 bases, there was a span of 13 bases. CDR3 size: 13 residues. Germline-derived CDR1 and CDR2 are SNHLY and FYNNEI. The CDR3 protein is CASGQTPNNEQFF. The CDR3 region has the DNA TGTGCCAGCGGGCAGACCCCGAACAATGAGCAGTTCTTC.

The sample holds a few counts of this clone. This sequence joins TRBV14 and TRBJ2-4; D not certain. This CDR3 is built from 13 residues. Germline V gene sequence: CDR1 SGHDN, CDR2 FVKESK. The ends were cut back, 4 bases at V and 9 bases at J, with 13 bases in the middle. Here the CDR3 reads CASSRFDRSIQYF. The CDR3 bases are TGTGCCAGCAGCCGGTTTGACCGGTCCATTCAGTACTTC.

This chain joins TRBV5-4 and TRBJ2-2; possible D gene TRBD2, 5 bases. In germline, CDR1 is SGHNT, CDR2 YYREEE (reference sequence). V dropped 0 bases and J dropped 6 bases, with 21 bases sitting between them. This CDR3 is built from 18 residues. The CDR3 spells CASSLGIVGLADAGELFF. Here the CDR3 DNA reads TGTGCCAGCAGCTTGGGGATCGTCGGGCTAGCAGACGCCGGGGAGCTGTTTTTT.

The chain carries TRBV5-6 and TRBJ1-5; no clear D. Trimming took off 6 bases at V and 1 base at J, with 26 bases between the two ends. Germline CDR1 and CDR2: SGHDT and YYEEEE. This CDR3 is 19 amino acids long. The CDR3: CASTSSGAGLTGSNQPQHF. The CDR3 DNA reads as TGTGCCAGCACCTCCTCTGGAGCAGGCCTAACGGGGAGCAATCAGCCCCAGCATTTT.

This chain's CDR3 is CATSRGTEMVGYTF. CDR3 in DNA: TGTGCCACCAGCAGGGGGACAGAGATGGTTGGCTACACCTTC. This rearrangement joins TRBV15 to TRBJ1-2; TRBD1 matches 7 bases. The V gene end was trimmed by 3 bases and the J gene end by 7 bases; junction bases not matched to a gene: 8. Germline CDR1 and CDR2: LNHNV and YYDKDF (reference sequence). This CDR3 contains 14 residues.

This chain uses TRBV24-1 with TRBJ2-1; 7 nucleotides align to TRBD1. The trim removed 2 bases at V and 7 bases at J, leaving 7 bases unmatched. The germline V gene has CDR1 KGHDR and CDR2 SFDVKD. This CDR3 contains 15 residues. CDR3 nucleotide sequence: TGTGCCACCAGTGATTACCCGACAGGGTCAAATGAGCAGTTCTTC. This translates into CATSDYPTGSNEQFF.

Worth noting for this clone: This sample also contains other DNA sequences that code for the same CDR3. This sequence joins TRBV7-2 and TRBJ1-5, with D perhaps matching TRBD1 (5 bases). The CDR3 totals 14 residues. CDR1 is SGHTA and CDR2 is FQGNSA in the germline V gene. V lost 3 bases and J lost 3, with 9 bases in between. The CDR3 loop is CASSLGVPNQPQHF. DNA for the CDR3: TGTGCCAGCAGCTTGGGGGTTCCCAATCAGCCCCAGCATTTT.

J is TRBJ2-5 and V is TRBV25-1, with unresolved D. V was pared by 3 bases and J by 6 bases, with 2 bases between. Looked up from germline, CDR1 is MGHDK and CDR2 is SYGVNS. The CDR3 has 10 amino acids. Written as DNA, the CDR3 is TGTGCCAGCAGTGACCAGACCCAGTACTTC. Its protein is CASSDQTQYF.

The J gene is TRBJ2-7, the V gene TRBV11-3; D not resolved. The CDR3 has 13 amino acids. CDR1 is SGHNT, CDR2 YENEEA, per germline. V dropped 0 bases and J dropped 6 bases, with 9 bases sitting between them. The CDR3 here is CASSLDPWGEQYF. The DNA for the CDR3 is TGTGCCAGCAGCTTAGATCCCTGGGGCGAGCAGTACTTC.

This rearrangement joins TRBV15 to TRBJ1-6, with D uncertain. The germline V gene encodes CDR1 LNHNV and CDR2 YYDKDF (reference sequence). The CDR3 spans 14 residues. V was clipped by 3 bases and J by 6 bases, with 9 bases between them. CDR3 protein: CATSSLAANSPLHF. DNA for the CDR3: TGTGCCACCAGCAGTTTGGCAGCTAATTCACCCCTCCACTTT.

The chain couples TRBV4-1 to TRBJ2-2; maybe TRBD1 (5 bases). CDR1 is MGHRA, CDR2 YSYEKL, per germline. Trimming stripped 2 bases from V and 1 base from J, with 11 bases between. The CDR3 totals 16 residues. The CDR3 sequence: CASSQRMGLNTGELFF. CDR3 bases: TGCGCCAGCAGCCAACGGATGGGGCTGAACACCGGGGAGCTGTTTTTT.

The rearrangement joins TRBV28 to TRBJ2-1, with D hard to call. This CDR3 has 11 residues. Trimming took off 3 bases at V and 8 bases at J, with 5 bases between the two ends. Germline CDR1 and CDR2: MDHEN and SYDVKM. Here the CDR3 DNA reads TGTGCCAGCAGTTTGAGTGATGAGCAGTTCTTC. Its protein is CASSLSDEQFF.

The CDR3, as DNA: TGTGCCTGGAGTCCCGGTCTAGCCTGGGGTGAGCAGTTCTTC. Translated: CAWSPGLAWGEQFF. This chain joins TRBV30 and TRBJ2-1, with D maybe TRBD2 (5 bases). Germline CDR1 is GTSNPN and CDR2 is SVGIG (reference sequence). The CDR3 is 14 amino acids. Trimming took 2 bases from V and 9 from J, leaving 17 bases between them. The full variable domain, rest sourced from reference TRBV30 and TRBJ2-1, is SQTIHQWPATLVQPVGSPLSLECTVEGTSNPNLYWYRQAAGRGLQLLFYSVGIGQISSEVPQNLSASRPQDRQFILSSKKLLLSDSGFYLCAWSPGLAWGEQFFGPGTRLTVL.

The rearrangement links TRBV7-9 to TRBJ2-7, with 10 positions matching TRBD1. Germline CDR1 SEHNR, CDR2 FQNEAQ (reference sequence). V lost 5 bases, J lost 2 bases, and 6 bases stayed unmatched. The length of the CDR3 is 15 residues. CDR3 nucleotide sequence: TGTGCCAGCAGCGCCGGGACAGGGGTAACCTACGAGCAGTACTTC. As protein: CASSAGTGVTYEQYF.

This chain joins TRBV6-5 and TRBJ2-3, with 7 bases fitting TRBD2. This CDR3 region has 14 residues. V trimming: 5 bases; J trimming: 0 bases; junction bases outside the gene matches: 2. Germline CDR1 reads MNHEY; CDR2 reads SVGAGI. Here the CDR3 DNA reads TGTGCCAGCAGTACTAGCGTAAGCACAGATACGCAGTATTTT. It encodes CASSTSVSTDTQYF.

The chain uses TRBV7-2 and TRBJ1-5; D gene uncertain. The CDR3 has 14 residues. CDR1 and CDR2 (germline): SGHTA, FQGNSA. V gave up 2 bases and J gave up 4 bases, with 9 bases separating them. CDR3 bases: TGTGCCAGCAGCTTAACAAGCATTAATCAGCCCCAGCATTTT. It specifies CASSLTSINQPQHF.

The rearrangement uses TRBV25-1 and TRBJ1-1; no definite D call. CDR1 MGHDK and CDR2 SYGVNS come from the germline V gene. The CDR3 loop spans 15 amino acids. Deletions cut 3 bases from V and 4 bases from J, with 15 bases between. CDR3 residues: CASSDPRELRTEAFF. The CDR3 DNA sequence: TGTGCCAGCAGTGATCCGAGGGAGTTACGCACTGAAGCTTTCTTT.

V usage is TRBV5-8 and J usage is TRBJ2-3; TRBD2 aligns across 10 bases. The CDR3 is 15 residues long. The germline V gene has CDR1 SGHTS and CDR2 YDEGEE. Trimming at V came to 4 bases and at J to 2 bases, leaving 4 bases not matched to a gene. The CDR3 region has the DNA TGTGCCAGCAGCCGTAGCGGGGGGCTCACAGATACGCAGTATTTT. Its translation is CASSRSGGLTDTQYF.

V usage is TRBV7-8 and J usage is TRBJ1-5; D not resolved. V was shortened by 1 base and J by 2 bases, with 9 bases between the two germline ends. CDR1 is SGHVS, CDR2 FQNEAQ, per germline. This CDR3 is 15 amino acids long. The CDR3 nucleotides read TGTGCCAGCAGCTTAGATCGGGCAGGCAATCAGCCCCAGCATTTT. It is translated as CASSLDRAGNQPQHF.

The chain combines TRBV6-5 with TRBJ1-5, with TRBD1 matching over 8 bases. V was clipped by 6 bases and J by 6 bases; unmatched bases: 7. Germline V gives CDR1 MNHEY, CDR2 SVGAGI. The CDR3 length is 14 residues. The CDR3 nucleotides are TGTGCCAGCAGCCGCGGACAGGGCGGTCAGCCCCAGCATTTT. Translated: CASSRGQGGQPQHF.

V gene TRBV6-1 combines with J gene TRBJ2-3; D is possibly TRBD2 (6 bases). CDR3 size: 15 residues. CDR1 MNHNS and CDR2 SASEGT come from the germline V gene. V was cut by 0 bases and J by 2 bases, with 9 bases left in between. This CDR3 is CASSEAAGSTDTQYF. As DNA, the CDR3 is TGTGCCAGCAGTGAAGCGGCGGGGTCCACAGATACGCAGTATTTT.